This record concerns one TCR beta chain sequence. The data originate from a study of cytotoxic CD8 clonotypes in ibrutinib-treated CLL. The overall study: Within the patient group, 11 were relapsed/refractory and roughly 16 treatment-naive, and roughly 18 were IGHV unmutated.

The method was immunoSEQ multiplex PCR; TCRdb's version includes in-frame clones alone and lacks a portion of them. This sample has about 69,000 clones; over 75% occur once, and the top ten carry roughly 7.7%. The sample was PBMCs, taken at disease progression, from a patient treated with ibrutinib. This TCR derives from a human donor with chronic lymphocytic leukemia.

CDR3 in amino acids: CASSPRTSGTRGEQFF. The CDR3 DNA reads as TGTGCCAGCAGCCCACGGACTAGCGGCACGAGGGGTGAGCAGTTCTTC. The chain recombines TRBV7-8 with TRBJ2-1; 10 bases are shared with TRBD2. Germline V gene sequence: CDR1 SGHVS, CDR2 FQNEAQ. The CDR3 is 16 residues long. V was clipped by 5 bases and J by 9 bases; unmatched bases: 13.